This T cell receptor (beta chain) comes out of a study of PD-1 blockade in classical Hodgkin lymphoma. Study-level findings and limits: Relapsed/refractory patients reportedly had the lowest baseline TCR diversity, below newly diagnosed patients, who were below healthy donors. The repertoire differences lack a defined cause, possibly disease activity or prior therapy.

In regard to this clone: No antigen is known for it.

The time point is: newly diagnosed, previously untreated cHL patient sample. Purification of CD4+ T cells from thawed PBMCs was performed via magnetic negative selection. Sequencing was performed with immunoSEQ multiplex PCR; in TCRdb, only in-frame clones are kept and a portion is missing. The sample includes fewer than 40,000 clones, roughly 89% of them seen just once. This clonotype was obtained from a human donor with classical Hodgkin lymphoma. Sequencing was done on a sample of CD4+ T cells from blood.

The CDR3 is CASSLGSPRSYEQYF. DNA of the CDR3: TGTGCCAGCAGCTTGGGTAGCCCGCGCTCCTACGAGCAGTACTTC. The rearrangement links TRBV5-6 to TRBJ2-7; no reliable D call. Trimming stripped 0 bases from V and 0 bases from J, with 10 bases between. Germline CDR1 reads SGHDT; CDR2 reads YYEEEE. This CDR3 has 15 residues.